This entry describes one T cell receptor beta chain. Recruited during active infection, patients (from Seattle) were subsequently followed longitudinally. The sample belongs to a study of blood T cell repertoires in COVID-19. Study-level information: There were acute and convalescent COVID-19 samples, and they came from the United States, Italy and Spain. T cells, B-cell-depleted T cells, or PBMCs provided the cDNA or gDNA that served as material.

In germline, CDR1 is SGHRS, CDR2 YFSETQ. This CDR3 has 14 residues. V lost 4 bases and J lost 6, with 15 bases in between. Data came from immunoSEQ multiplex PCR; TCRdb stores just in-frame clones and leaves some out. The data hold about 160,000 clones, with about 90% observed a single time. The sequenced sample consisted of peripheral blood. The chain links TRBV5-1 to TRBJ2-3; D uncertain. The clonotype was recovered from a man aged 25-45 years with COVID-19, enrolled during active disease. The CDR3 nucleotides are TGCGCCAGCAGCATCGCAAAGAACCGGGATACGCAGTATTTT. It is translated as CASSIAKNRDTQYF.